This paragraph covers one T cell receptor (beta chain) sequence. Its specificity is not known. This entry belongs to a study of cytomegalovirus exposure and HLA in healthy donors. Notes on the study in general: In a later analysis, a missense DCLRE1C variant was linked to TCR beta V- and J-gene trimming. By a later analysis, the bulk of CMV-associated TCR beta chains appeared HLA-restricted. At a 0.05 false discovery rate, a later analysis found some 18,000 TCR beta sequences to be associated with HLA alleles.

CDR3 length equals 14 residues. CDR1 is SGHRS and CDR2 is YFSETQ in the germline V gene. Trimming cost V 6 bases and J 5 bases; bases outside gene matches: 7. Researchers ran the PCR with 60 Vbeta and 13 Jbeta primers. TCRdb's copy holds only in-frame clones and misses some; the assay was immunoSEQ multiplex PCR. The repertoire holds tens of thousands of clones, 65% to 80% seen once, with 2.5% to 3% in the top ten. The origin of this receptor is a man younger than 45 in good health and CMV-seronegative. The gene calls are TRBV5-1 and TRBJ2-2, with TRBD1 matching over 7 bases. Sequenced sample: PBMCs. The CDR3 loop is CASMDRIGTGELFF. The CDR3 DNA is TGCGCCAGCATGGACAGGATTGGAACCGGGGAGCTGTTTTTT.